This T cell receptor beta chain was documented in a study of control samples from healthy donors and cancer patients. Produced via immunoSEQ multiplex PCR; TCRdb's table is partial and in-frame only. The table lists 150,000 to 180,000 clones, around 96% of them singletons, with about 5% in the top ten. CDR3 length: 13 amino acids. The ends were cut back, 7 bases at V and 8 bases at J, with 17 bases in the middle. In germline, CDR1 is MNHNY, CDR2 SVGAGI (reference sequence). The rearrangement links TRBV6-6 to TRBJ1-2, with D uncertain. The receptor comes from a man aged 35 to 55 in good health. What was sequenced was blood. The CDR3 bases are TGTGCCAGCACCTCGGCCCTCTTTGGGGGCTACACCTTC. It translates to CASTSALFGGYTF.